This TCR beta chain was profiled in a study of blood T cell repertoires in COVID-19. Study-wide context: From the United States, Italy and Spain came samples of acute and convalescent COVID-19.

Original data processing: From reference gene primer amplification, estimates of nucleated cell counts were derived. Assay: immunoSEQ multiplex PCR; the TCRdb copy retains only in-frame clones and omits some. From that table come the V and J calls and clone size; the DNA was used to work out D and trimming. The table has 35,000 to 45,000 clones, around 83% seen once; the top ten hold around 60%. This CDR3 has 15 amino acids. Trimming shortened V by 7 bases and J by 0 bases, and 13 bases separated the two germline ends. Germline assignment: CDR1 SNHLY and CDR2 FYNNEI. The sequence derives from an older man with acute or convalescent COVID-19. The sequencing sample was made of peripheral blood. This chain links TRBV2 with TRBJ1-5; no firm D call. CDR3 protein: CASTWNRNSNQPQHF. DNA for the CDR3: TGTGCCAGCACTTGGAACAGAAATAGCAATCAGCCCCAGCATTTT.